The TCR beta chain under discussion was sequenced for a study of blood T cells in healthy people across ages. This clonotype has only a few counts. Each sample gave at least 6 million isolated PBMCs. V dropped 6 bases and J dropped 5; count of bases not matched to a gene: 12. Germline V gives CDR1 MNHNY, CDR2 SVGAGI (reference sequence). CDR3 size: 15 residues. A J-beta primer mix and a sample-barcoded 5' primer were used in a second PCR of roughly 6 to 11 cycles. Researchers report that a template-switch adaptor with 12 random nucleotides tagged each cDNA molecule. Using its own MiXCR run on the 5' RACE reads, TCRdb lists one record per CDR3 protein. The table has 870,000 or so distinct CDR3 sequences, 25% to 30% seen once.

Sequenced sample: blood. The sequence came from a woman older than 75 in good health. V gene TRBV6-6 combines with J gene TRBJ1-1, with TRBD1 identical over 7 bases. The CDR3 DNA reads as TGTGCCAGCAGCCCCCCAGGAAGGGGGCGAACTGAAGCTTTCTTT. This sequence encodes CASSPPGRGRTEAFF.